What follows are 21 T cell receptor beta chains derived from one specimen sequenced in a study of cytomegalovirus exposure and HLA in healthy donors. The PCR had 60 Vbeta and 13 Jbeta primers. The table came from immunoSEQ multiplex PCR; TCRdb's copy has only in-frame clones and leaves some out. The table lists approximately 150,000 clones, almost 85% of them singletons. Sequencing used PBMCs. Receptor source: a man younger than 30 in good health and CMV-seropositive.

This chain joins TRBV5-5 and TRBJ1-2; D might be TRBD1 (5 bases). The CDR3 has 14 residues. The V end was cut by 3 bases, the J end by 5 bases, with 14 bases between. CDR1 SGHKS and CDR2 YYEKEE come from the germline V gene (reference sequence). Here the CDR3 reads CASSSGVGGYGYTF. The CDR3 nucleotides are TGTGCCAGCAGCTCCGGGGTGGGGGGGTATGGCTACACCTTC.

This chain joins TRBV7-8 and TRBJ1-5; D call uncertain. The CDR3 is 12 residues long. Deletions cut 1 base from V and 6 bases from J, with 4 bases between. Germline CDR1 is SGHVS and CDR2 is FQNEAQ. CDR3 amino acids: CASSLVAQPQHF. As DNA, the CDR3 is TGTGCCAGCAGCTTAGTGGCTCAGCCCCAGCATTTT.

The chain employs TRBV2 and TRBJ1-4; a weak D match, TRBD1 (6 bases). This CDR3 spans 13 amino acids. V lost 4 bases and J 11 bases, leaving 14 bases between the germline ends. Germline V gene data show CDR1 as SNHLY and CDR2 as FYNNEI. The CDR3 loop is CASSADSGRKLFF. In DNA, the CDR3 is TGTGCCAGCAGTGCGGACAGCGGCCGGAAACTGTTTTTT.

The gene calls are TRBV29-1 and TRBJ1-2; 8 bases align to TRBD1. J was trimmed by 5 bases and V by 3 bases; bases with no gene match: 8. From germline, CDR1 is SQVTM and CDR2 ANQGSEA. CDR3 size: 14 residues. The CDR3 spells CSVDRGLNSYGYTF. The CDR3 DNA sequence: TGCAGCGTTGACAGGGGGCTTAATTCTTATGGCTACACCTTC.

V is TRBV18 and J is TRBJ2-3, with 8 bases that match TRBD1. This CDR3 has 16 amino acids. Per germline, CDR1 KGHSH and CDR2 LQKENI. Unmatched junction bases numbered 5, after V lost 3 bases and J lost 0 bases. The CDR3, as DNA: TGTGCCAGCTCACCGGGACAGGCGACTAGCACAGATACGCAGTATTTT. This sequence encodes CASSPGQATSTDTQYF.

The J gene is TRBJ2-7, the V gene TRBV27, with 11 positions matching TRBD1. This CDR3 comprises 14 residues. V lost 5 bases and J lost 5; bases outside the gene matches: 5. The V gene's germline CDR1 is MNHEY and CDR2 SMNVEV (reference sequence). CDR3 sequence reads: CASSRLDRGHEQYF. DNA of the CDR3: TGTGCCAGCAGTCGACTGGACAGGGGGCACGAGCAGTACTTC.

The rearrangement links TRBV10-3 to TRBJ2-7, with a tentative D call TRBD2 (5 bases). The CDR3 is made up of 14 amino acids. Per germline, CDR1 ENHRY and CDR2 SYGVKD. V dropped 5 bases and J dropped 4 bases, with 15 bases sitting between them. The CDR3 nucleotides read TGTGCCATCAGTCTGAGTGGGAGTGAGTACGAGCAGTACTTC. It encodes CAISLSGSEYEQYF.

The chain has TRBV27 and TRBJ2-1, with 7 bases lining up with TRBD2. J lost 4 bases, V lost 2 bases, and 5 bases had no gene match. This CDR3 region has 15 residues. Germline CDR1 reads MNHEY; CDR2 reads SMNVEV (reference sequence). The CDR3 reads CASSLAGAGYNEQFF. The CDR3 nucleotides are TGTGCCAGCAGTTTAGCGGGAGCAGGTTACAATGAGCAGTTCTTC.

This chain uses TRBV19 with TRBJ1-1; D remains ambiguous. The CDR3 totals 14 residues. Per the germline V gene, CDR1 is LNHDA and CDR2 is SQIVND (reference sequence). With 4 bases removed from V and 8 bases from J, the gap between germline ends came to 17 bases. CDR3 nucleotide sequence: TGTGCCAGTAGTAGACGGTGGCCCGAGGAGGAAGCTTTCTTT. It translates to CASSRRWPEEEAFF.

The table lists this clone with a count of one. The chain links TRBV12-5 to TRBJ2-7, with 7 nucleotides matching TRBD1. Per the germline V gene, CDR1 is LGHNT and CDR2 is FRNRAP. The CDR3 length is 17 residues. V lost 3 bases, J lost 6 bases, and 17 bases stayed unmatched. CDR3 bases: TGTGCTAGTGGTTTTAACAAAATCCGGGACAGACGGGGCGAGCAGTACTTC. Residues: CASGFNKIRDRRGEQYF.

Only a few counts were recorded for this clone. The V gene is TRBV19, the J gene TRBJ2-7; tentatively, D is TRBD1 (6 bases). This CDR3 is built from 15 residues. V shed 5 bases and J shed 3 bases, with 17 bases lying between them. Germline V gene lookup returns CDR1 LNHDA and CDR2 SQIVND (reference sequence). The CDR3 DNA is TGTGCCAGTAGTCCAAGGAACAGGGCGAGCTACGAGCAGTACTTC. This encodes CASSPRNRASYEQYF.

This chain joins TRBV2 and TRBJ2-5, with a possible D match to TRBD1 (6 bases). Germline V gene lookup returns CDR1 SNHLY and CDR2 FYNNEI. Trimming took 6 bases from V and 5 from J, leaving 10 bases between them. This CDR3 is built from 12 residues. CDR3 coding DNA: TGTGCCAGCAGGCCCACAGGGGAGACCCAGTACTTC. Translating it yields CASRPTGETQYF.

There are a few counts of this clone. The genes are TRBV19 and TRBJ1-1; 8 positions match TRBD1. The CDR3 loop spans 14 amino acids. Germline V lookup: CDR1 LNHDA, CDR2 SQIVND (reference sequence). Trimming cost V 3 bases and J 3 bases; bases outside gene matches: 3. CDR3 sequence (DNA): TGTGCCAGTAGTATCTACAGGGGGGACACTGAAGCTTTCTTT. Translation gives CASSIYRGDTEAFF. Looking up the rest from reference TRBV19 and TRBJ1-1 gives the full variable domain: DGGITQSPKYLFRKEGQNVTLSCEQNLNHDAMYWYRQDPGQGLRLIYYSQIVNDFQKGDIAEGYSVSREKKESFPLTVTSAQKNPTAFYLCASSIYRGDTEAFFGQGTRLTVV.

This clone has a single count. The chain links TRBV28 to TRBJ2-1; D possibly corresponds to TRBD2 (6 bases). Trimming left V 1 base short and J 12 bases short, with 16 bases between. The germline V gene encodes CDR1 MDHEN and CDR2 SYDVKM. The CDR3 sequence is 14 residues long. The CDR3 DNA sequence: TGTGCCAGCAGTTTATTTCTAGCGAGTCGGATGCAGTTCTTC. Translated, it gives CASSLFLASRMQFF. Full variable domain (missing parts from reference TRBV28 and TRBJ2-1): DVKVTQSSRYLVKRTGEKVFLECVQDMDHENMFWYRQDPGLGLRLIYFSYDVKMKEKGDIPEGYSVSREKKERFSLILESASTNQTSMYLCASSLFLASRMQFFGPGTRLTVL.

The V and J genes are TRBV11-2 and TRBJ1-1, with unresolved D. CDR3 length: 13 residues. Trimming took off 8 bases at V and 1 base at J, with 11 bases between the two ends. In germline, CDR1 is SGHAT, CDR2 FQNNGV. The CDR3 DNA reads TGTGCCAGCGGCATTCGGGGGAACACTGAAGCTTTCTTT. Translating it yields CASGIRGNTEAFF.

The V and J genes are TRBV27 and TRBJ2-7, with D perhaps matching TRBD2 (6 bases). V was cut by 2 bases and J by 3 bases, with 14 bases left in between. The CDR3 is made up of 15 amino acids. CDR1 is MNHEY, CDR2 SMNVEV, per germline (reference sequence). The CDR3 is CASSLLAPPNYEQYF. Here the CDR3 DNA reads TGTGCCAGCAGTTTACTAGCGCCGCCGAACTACGAGCAGTACTTC.

The chain couples TRBV5-1 to TRBJ2-5, with D perhaps TRBD1 (6 bases). The CDR3 is 14 amino acids. CDR1 SGHRS and CDR2 YFSETQ come from the germline V gene. Deletions cut 4 bases from V and 7 bases from J, with 17 bases between. The CDR3 spells CASSPMDSRGTQYF. Written as DNA, the CDR3 is TGCGCCAGCAGCCCGATGGACTCCAGGGGGACCCAGTACTTC.

This clone was counted only a few times. This chain connects TRBV30 to TRBJ2-7; the match to TRBD1 covers 7 bases. Trimming took 2 bases from V and 4 from J; bases not matched to a gene: 2. The CDR3 contains 12 residues. Germline-derived CDR1 and CDR2 are GTSNPN and SVGIG (reference sequence). The chain's CDR3 is CAWSRDSYEQYF. The CDR3 DNA sequence: TGTGCCTGGAGTCGGGACAGTTACGAGCAGTACTTC. The variable domain in full, with the rest retrieved from reference TRBV30 and TRBJ2-7, is SQTIHQWPATLVQPVGSPLSLECTVEGTSNPNLYWYRQAAGRGLQLLFYSVGIGQISSEVPQNLSASRPQDRQFILSSKKLLLSDSGFYLCAWSRDSYEQYFGPGTRLTVT.

This chain joins TRBV30 and TRBJ1-1; possibly TRBD1 for D (5 bases). This CDR3 has 15 residues. CDR1 GTSNPN and CDR2 SVGIG come from the germline V gene (reference sequence). V dropped 4 bases and J dropped 5 bases, with 20 bases sitting between them. The CDR3 DNA is TGTGCCTGGAAAGATGGACAAGGAGCAAAGACTGAAGCTTTCTTT. Its protein is CAWKDGQGAKTEAFF.

This chain joins TRBV5-1 and TRBJ1-3; tentative D call: TRBD1 (5 bases). This CDR3 spans 13 amino acids. Germline V gene data show CDR1 as SGHRS and CDR2 as YFSETQ. Trimming removed 2 bases from V and 8 bases from J, with 11 bases in between. The CDR3 DNA follows: TGCGCCAGCAGCTTAGGAGGGGATGACACCATATATTTT. Translated: CASSLGGDDTIYF. Filled out from reference TRBV5-1 and TRBJ1-3, the complete variable domain reads KAGVTQTPRYLIKTRGQQVTLSCSPISGHRSVSWYQQTPGQGLQFLFEYFSETQRNKGNFPGRFSGRQFSNSRSEMNVSTLELGDSALYLCASSLGGDDTIYFGEGSWLTVV.

This clone has only a few counts. The chain employs TRBV28 and TRBJ2-1; 11 bases align to TRBD1. V was clipped by 4 bases and J by 4 bases; unmatched bases: 3. The CDR3 sequence is 15 residues long. CDR1 is MDHEN and CDR2 is SYDVKM in the germline V gene. The CDR3 DNA reads TGTGCCAGCAGTTCGGGACAGGGGGATTACAATGAGCAGTTCTTC. Translation gives CASSSGQGDYNEQFF. The full variable domain, completed using reference TRBV28 and TRBJ2-1, is DVKVTQSSRYLVKRTGEKVFLECVQDMDHENMFWYRQDPGLGLRLIYFSYDVKMKEKGDIPEGYSVSREKKERFSLILESASTNQTSMYLCASSSGQGDYNEQFFGPGTRLTVL.